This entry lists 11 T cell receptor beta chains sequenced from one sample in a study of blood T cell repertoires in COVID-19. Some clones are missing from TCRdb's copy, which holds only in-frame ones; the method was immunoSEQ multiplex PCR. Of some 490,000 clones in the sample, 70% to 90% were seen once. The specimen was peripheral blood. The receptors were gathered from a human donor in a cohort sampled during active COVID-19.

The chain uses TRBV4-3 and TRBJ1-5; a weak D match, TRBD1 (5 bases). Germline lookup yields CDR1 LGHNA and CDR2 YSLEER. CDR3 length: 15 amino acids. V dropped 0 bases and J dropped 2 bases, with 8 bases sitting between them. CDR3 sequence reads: CASSQEGDGNQPQHF. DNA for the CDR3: TGCGCCAGCAGCCAAGAAGGGGATGGCAATCAGCCCCAGCATTTT.

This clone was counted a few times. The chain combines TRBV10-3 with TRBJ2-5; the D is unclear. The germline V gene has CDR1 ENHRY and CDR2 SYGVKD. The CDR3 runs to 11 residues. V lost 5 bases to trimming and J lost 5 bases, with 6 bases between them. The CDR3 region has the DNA TGTGCCATCAGTTCCAGGGAGACCCAGTACTTC. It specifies CAISSRETQYF.

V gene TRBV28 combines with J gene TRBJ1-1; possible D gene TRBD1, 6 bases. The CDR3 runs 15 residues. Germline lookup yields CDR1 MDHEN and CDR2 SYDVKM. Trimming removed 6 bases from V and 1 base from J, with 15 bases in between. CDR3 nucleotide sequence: TGTGCCAGCAGCCAAGGGGGGGCTAAGAACACTGAAGCTTTCTTT. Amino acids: CASSQGGAKNTEAFF.

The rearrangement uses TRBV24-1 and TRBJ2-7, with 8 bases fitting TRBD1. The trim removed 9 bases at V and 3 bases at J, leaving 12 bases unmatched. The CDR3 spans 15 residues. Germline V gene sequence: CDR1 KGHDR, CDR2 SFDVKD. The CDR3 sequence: CATYFDRGKSYEQYF. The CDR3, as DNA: TGTGCCACCTACTTTGACAGGGGAAAAAGCTACGAGCAGTACTTC.

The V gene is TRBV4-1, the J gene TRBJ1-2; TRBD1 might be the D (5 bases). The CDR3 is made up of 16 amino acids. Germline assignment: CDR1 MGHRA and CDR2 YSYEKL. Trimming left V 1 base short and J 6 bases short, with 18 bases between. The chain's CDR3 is CASSQARRGNYHGYTF. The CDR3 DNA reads TGCGCCAGCAGCCAAGCCCGTCGGGGGAACTACCATGGCTACACCTTC.

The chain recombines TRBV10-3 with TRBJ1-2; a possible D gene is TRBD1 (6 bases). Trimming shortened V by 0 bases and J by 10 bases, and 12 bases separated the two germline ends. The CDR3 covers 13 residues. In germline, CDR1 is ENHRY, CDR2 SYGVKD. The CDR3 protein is CAISESLQGSYTF. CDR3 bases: TGTGCCATCAGTGAGTCGCTCCAGGGGTCCTACACCTTC.

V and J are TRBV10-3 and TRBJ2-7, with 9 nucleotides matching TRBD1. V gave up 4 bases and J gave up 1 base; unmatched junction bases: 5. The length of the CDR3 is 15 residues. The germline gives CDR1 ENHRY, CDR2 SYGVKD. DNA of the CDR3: TGTGCCATCAGTGCTTCGGACAGGGGATCCTACGAGCAGTACTTC. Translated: CAISASDRGSYEQYF.

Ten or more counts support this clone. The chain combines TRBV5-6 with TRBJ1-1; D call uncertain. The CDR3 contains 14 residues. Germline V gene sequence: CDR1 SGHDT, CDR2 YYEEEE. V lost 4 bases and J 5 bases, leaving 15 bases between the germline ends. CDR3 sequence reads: CASSPGGSKTEAFF. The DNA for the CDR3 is TGTGCCAGCAGCCCTGGCGGGAGTAAGACTGAAGCTTTCTTT.

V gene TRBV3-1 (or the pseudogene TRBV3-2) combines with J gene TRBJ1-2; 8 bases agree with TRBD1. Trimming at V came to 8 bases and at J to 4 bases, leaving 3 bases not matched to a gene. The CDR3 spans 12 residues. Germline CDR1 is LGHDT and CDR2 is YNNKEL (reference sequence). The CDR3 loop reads CASGTGGYGYTF. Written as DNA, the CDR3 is TGTGCCAGCGGGACAGGAGGCTATGGCTACACCTTC.

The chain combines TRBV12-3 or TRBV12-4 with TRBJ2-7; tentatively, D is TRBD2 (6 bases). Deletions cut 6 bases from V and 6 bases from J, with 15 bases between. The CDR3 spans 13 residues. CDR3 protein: CASSLQGGGEQYF. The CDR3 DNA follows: TGTGCCAGCAGCCTCCAGGGAGGTGGCGAGCAGTACTTC.

CDR3 bases: TGTGCCAGCAGCTTAGAGGTAGCTAATAGCAATCAGCCCCAGCATTTT. It specifies CASSLEVANSNQPQHF. The chain uses TRBV7-2 and TRBJ1-5, with D unresolved. The CDR3 is 16 residues long. The V gene's germline CDR1 is SGHTA and CDR2 FQGNSA. V lost 1 base, J lost 0 bases, and 10 bases lay in between.